This T cell receptor beta chain is drawn from a study of blood T cell repertoires in COVID-19. Study overall: Acute and convalescent COVID-19 samples came from the United States, Italy and Spain.

Trimming removed 1 base from V and 6 bases from J, with 8 bases in between. CDR1 SGHNT and CDR2 YYREEE come from the germline V gene (reference sequence). This CDR3 has 12 amino acids. TCRdb's table, derived via immunoSEQ multiplex PCR, lists solely in-frame clones and lacks some. Of a few hundred thousand clones listed, about 82% are singletons. This TCR derives from a woman aged 70-85 years with COVID-19, enrolled during active disease. Input material: peripheral blood. The chain carries TRBV5-4 and TRBJ2-7; a possible D gene is TRBD1 (6 bases). The CDR3 nucleotides read TGTGCCAGCAGCTTGCAGGGGATCGAGCAGTACTTC. This translates into CASSLQGIEQYF.